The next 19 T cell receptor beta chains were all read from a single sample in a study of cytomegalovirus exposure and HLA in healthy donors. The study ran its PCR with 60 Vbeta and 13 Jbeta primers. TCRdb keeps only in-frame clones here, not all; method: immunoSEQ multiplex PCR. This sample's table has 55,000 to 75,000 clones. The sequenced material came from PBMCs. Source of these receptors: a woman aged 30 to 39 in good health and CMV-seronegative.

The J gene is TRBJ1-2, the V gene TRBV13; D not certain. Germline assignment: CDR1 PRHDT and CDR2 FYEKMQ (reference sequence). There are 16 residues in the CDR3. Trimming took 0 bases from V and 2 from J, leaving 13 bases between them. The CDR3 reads CASSLGPGLENYGYTF. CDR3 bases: TGTGCCAGCAGCTTAGGCCCCGGGTTGGAGAACTATGGCTACACCTTC. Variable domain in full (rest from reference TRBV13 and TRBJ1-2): AAGVIQSPRHLIKEKRETATLKCYPIPRHDTVYWYQQGPGQDPQFLISFYEKMQSDKGSIPDRFSAQQFSDYHSELNMSSLELGDSALYFCASSLGPGLENYGYTFGSGTRLTVV.

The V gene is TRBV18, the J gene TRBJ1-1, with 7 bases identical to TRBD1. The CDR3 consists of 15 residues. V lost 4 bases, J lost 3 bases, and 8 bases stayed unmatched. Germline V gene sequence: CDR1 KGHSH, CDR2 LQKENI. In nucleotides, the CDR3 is TGTGCCAGCTCACGCGGTGAGGGGGCTGACACTGAAGCTTTCTTT. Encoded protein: CASSRGEGADTEAFF. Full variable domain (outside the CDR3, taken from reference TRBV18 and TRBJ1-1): NAGVMQNPRHLVRRRGQEARLRCSPMKGHSHVYWYRQLPEEGLKFMVYLQKENIIDESGMPKERFSAEFPKEGPSILRIQQVVRGDSAAYFCASSRGEGADTEAFFGQGTRLTVV.

The CDR3 region has the DNA TGCGCCACCGGGACTAGCGTTTACAATGAGCAGTTCTTC. Its protein is CATGTSVYNEQFF. The chain uses TRBV4-1 and TRBJ2-1; TRBD2 agrees at 10 bases. The CDR3 spans 13 residues. V trimming: 10 bases; J trimming: 4 bases; junction bases outside the gene matches: 4. CDR1 and CDR2 from the germline V gene are MGHRA and YSYEKL.

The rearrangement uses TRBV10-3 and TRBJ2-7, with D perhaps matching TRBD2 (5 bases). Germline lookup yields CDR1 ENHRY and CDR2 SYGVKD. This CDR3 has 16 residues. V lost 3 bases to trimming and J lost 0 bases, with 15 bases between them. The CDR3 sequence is CAISDAGGLSSYEQYF. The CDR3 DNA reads TGTGCCATCAGTGACGCAGGAGGTTTAAGCTCCTACGAGCAGTACTTC.

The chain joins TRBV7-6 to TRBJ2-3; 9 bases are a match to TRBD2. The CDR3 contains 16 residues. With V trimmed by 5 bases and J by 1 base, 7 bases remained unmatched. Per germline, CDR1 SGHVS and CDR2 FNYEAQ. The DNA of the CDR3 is TGTGCCAGCAGCCCCCCAGCGGGAGGAGGCACAGATACGCAGTATTTT. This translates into CASSPPAGGGTDTQYF. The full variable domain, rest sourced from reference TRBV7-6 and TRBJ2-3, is GAGVSQSPRYKVTKRGQDVALRCDPISGHVSLYWYRQALGQGPEFLTYFNYEAQQDKSGLPNDRFSAERPEGSISTLTIQRTEQRDSAMYRCASSPPAGGGTDTQYFGPGTRLTVL.

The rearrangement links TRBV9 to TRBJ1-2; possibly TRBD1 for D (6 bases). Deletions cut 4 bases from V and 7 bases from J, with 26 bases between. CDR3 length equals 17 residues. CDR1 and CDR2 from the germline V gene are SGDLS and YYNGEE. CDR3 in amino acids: CASSSPPGGEGTGGYTF. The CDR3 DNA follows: TGTGCCAGCAGCTCCCCTCCTGGGGGCGAAGGGACGGGTGGCTACACCTTC. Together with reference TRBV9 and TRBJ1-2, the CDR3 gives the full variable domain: DSGVTQTPKHLITATGQRVTLRCSPRSGDLSVYWYQQSLDQGLQFLIQYYNGEERAKGNILERFSAQQFPDLHSELNLSSLELGDSALYFCASSSPPGGEGTGGYTFGSGTRLTVV.

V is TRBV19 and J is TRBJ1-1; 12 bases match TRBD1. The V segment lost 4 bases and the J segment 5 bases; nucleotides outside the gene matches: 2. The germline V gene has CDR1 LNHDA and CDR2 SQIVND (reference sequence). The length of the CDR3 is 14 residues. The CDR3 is CASSRDRGRTEAFF. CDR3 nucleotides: TGTGCCAGTAGTAGGGACAGGGGGCGGACTGAAGCTTTCTTT.

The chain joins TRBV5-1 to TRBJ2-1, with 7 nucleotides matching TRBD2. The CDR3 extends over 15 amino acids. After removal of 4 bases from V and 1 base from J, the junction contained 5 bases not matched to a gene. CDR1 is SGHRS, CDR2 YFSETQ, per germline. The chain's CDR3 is CASSDGTISYNEQFF. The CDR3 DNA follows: TGCGCCAGCAGCGACGGGACTATTTCCTACAATGAGCAGTTCTTC.

The chain's CDR3 is CASSLGGTAYEQYF. DNA of the CDR3: TGCGCCAGCAGCTTGGGAGGGACAGCCTACGAGCAGTACTTC. The chain joins TRBV5-1 to TRBJ2-7; 7 bases align to TRBD1. Germline assignment: CDR1 SGHRS and CDR2 YFSETQ. V lost 0 bases to trimming and J lost 2 bases; unmatched junction nucleotides: 2. This CDR3 is built from 14 residues.

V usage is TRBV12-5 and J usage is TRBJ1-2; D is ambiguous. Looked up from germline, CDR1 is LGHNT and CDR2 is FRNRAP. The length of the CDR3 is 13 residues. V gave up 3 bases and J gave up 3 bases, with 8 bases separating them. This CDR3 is CASGLQTDYGYTF. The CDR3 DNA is TGTGCTAGTGGTTTACAGACGGACTATGGCTACACCTTC.

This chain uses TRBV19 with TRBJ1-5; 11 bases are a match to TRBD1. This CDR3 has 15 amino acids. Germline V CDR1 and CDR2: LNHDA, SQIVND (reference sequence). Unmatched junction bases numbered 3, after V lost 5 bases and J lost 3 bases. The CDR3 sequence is CASSRDRGANQPQHF. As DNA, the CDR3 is TGTGCCAGTAGTCGGGACAGGGGGGCCAATCAGCCCCAGCATTTT.

This CDR3 is CASSGESPLHF. The CDR3 nucleotides are TGTGCCAGCAGTGGAGAATCACCCCTCCACTTT. J is TRBJ1-6 and V is TRBV2; unclear D gene. The V gene lost 4 bases and the J gene lost 10 bases, with 5 bases spanning the gap. The CDR3 is 11 residues long. Looked up from germline, CDR1 is SNHLY and CDR2 is FYNNEI.

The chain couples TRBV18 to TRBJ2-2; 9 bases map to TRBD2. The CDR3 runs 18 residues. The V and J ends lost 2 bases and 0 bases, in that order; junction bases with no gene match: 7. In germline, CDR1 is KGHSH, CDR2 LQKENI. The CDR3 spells CASSPISAGGPNTGELFF. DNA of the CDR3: TGTGCCAGCTCACCAATAAGTGCGGGAGGGCCGAACACCGGGGAGCTGTTTTTT.

CDR3 coding DNA: TGTGCCAGCAGTCCGACAGGGACTAATGAAAAACTGTTTTTT. Translating gives CASSPTGTNEKLFF. V and J are TRBV28 and TRBJ1-4; 7 bases fit TRBD1. The CDR3 is made up of 14 amino acids. Germline CDR1 reads MDHEN; CDR2 reads SYDVKM. The trim removed 5 bases at V and 2 bases at J, leaving 2 bases unmatched.

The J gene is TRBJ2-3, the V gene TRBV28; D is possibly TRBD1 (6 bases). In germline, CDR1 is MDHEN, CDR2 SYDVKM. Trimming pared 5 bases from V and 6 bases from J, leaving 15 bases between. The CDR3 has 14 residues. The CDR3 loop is CASSTSRDTDTQYF. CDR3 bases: TGTGCCAGCAGTACCTCACGGGACACCGATACGCAGTATTTT.

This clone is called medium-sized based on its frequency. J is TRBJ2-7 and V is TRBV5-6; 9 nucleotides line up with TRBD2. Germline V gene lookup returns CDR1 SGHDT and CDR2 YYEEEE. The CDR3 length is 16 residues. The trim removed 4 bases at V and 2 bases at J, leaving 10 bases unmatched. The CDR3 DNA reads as TGTGCCAGCAGCGTTCCCGGGACTAGCATCCCCTACGAGCAGTACTTC. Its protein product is CASSVPGTSIPYEQYF. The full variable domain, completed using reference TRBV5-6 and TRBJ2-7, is DAGVTQSPTHLIKTRGQQVTLRCSPKSGHDTVSWYQQALGQGPQFIFQYYEEEERQRGNFPDRFSGHQFPNYSSELNVNALLLGDSALYLCASSVPGTSIPYEQYFGPGTRLTVT.

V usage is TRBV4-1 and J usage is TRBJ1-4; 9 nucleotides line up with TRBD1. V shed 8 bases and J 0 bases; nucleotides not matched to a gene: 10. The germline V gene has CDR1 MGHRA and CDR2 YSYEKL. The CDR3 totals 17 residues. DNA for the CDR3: TGCGCCAGCGGCTCTGGACAGGGGAAGGCAACTAATGAAAAACTGTTTTTT. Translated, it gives CASGSGQGKATNEKLFF.

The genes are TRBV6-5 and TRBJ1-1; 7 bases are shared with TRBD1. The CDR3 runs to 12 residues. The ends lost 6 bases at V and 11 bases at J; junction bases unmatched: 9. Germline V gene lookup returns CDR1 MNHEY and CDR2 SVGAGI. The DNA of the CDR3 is TGTGCCAGCAGACGGGACAGCCGACAGGCTTTCTTT. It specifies CASRRDSRQAFF.

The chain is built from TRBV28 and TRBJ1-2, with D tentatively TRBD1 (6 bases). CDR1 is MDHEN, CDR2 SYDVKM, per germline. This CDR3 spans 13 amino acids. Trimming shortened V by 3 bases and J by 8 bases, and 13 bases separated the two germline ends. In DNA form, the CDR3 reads TGTGCCAGCAGTTTTGGGGGGGCGCCCGGCTACACCTTC. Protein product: CASSFGGAPGYTF.